These T cell receptor beta chains were read from a single sample in a study of glioma-infiltrating T cells. From the multiplex PCR reads, TCRdb called clonotypes with MiXCR, one entry per CDR3 protein. The table lists 84,000 or so distinct CDR3 sequences, about 23% of them singletons, with about 6.6% in the top ten. Specimen: glioma tissue, nonneoplastic brain tissue, or PBMCs (not recorded which). These TCRs come from a human donor with low-grade glioma or glioblastoma, undergoing nonglioma brain surgery, or in good health (not recorded which). The CDR3 runs from the conserved cysteine through the conserved F or W. Each record gives: V gene, J gene, CDR3 length, CDR3 protein.

v_gene: TRBV2
j_gene: TRBJ2-6
len: 17
CDR3aa: CASSESGTTPGANVLTF

v_gene: TRBV6-1
j_gene: TRBJ2-1
len: 15
CDR3aa: CASSKGERSPNEQFF

v_gene: TRBV20-1
j_gene: TRBJ2-3
len: 15
CDR3aa: CSARDGREFTDTQYF

v_gene: TRBV6-2/TRBV6-3
j_gene: TRBJ2-7
len: 14
CDR3aa: CASSYSSQSYGQYF

v_gene: TRBV20-1
j_gene: TRBJ1-2
len: 15
CDR3aa: CSARETVRQSYGYTF

v_gene: TRBV29-1
j_gene: TRBJ1-2
len: 11
CDR3aa: CSVVGAYGYTF

v_gene: TRBV6-1
j_gene: TRBJ1-3
len: 13
CDR3aa: CASNEGQRNTIYF

v_gene: TRBV7-2
j_gene: TRBJ2-2
len: 14
CDR3aa: CASSFSGSGGGLFF

v_gene: TRBV7-2
j_gene: TRBJ2-5
len: 14
CDR3aa: CASSLRSGFETQYF

v_gene: TRBV20-1
j_gene: TRBJ2-5
len: 14
CDR3aa: CSAAHRQGGETQYF

v_gene: TRBV20-1
j_gene: TRBJ2-1
len: 11
CDR3aa: CSARGHNEQFF

v_gene: TRBV2
j_gene: TRBJ2-5
len: 15
CDR3aa: CASRKSGQVQETQYF

v_gene: TRBV3-1
j_gene: TRBJ2-6
len: 19
CDR3aa: CASSPEGRGRLSGANVLTF

v_gene: TRBV5-1
j_gene: TRBJ2-1
len: 15
CDR3aa: CASSLRGLRDNEQFF

v_gene: TRBV3-1
j_gene: TRBJ2-1
len: 16
CDR3aa: CASSQGRLTGMNEQFF

v_gene: TRBV10-2
j_gene: TRBJ2-7
len: 14
CDR3aa: CASRDKTSGYEQYF

v_gene: TRBV7-9
j_gene: TRBJ2-7
len: 14
CDR3aa: CASSLAGGDYEQYF

v_gene: TRBV5-1
j_gene: TRBJ1-3
len: 16
CDR3aa: CASSLVAGISGNTIYF

v_gene: TRBV2
j_gene: TRBJ2-1
len: 15
CDR3aa: CASSEGSSGVNEQFF

v_gene: TRBV5-1
j_gene: TRBJ2-5
len: 13
CDR3aa: CASSSPMGETQYF

v_gene: TRBV27
j_gene: TRBJ2-7
len: 14
CDR3aa: CASSAKTSRSEQYF

v_gene: TRBV11-3
j_gene: TRBJ2-5
len: 14
CDR3aa: CASSPSGGAETQYF

v_gene: TRBV7-8
j_gene: TRBJ1-5
len: 13
CDR3aa: CASSPQGNQPQHF

v_gene: TRBV6-5
j_gene: TRBJ2-3
len: 13
CDR3aa: CARSSRGTDTQYF

v_gene: TRBV6-2/TRBV6-3
j_gene: TRBJ2-3
len: 15
CDR3aa: CASIAGTGVPDTQYF

v_gene: TRBV12-3/TRBV12-4
j_gene: TRBJ2-1
len: 12
CDR3aa: CASSSRVYEQFF

v_gene: TRBV3-1
j_gene: TRBJ2-3
len: 17
CDR3aa: CASSQDSSGGITDTQYF

v_gene: TRBV6-1
j_gene: TRBJ1-5
len: 14
CDR3aa: CASMDRGGNQPQHF

v_gene: TRBV27
j_gene: TRBJ2-7
len: 16
CDR3aa: CASSSLRERSSYEQYF

v_gene: TRBV2
j_gene: TRBJ2-7
len: 14
CDR3aa: CASSGSAITYEQYF

v_gene: TRBV11-2
j_gene: TRBJ1-2
len: 13
CDR3aa: CASRLGLMYGYTF

v_gene: TRBV11-2
j_gene: TRBJ2-1
len: 15
CDR3aa: CASSRSGTSYNEQFF

v_gene: TRBV6-5
j_gene: TRBJ2-5
len: 15
CDR3aa: CASSYSTTRGSTQYF

v_gene: TRBV12-3/TRBV12-4
j_gene: TRBJ1-2
len: 15
CDR3aa: CASSYLGGAVYGYTF

v_gene: TRBV7-9
j_gene: TRBJ2-3
len: 16
CDR3aa: CASSLIGTRVTDTQYF

v_gene: TRBV20-1
j_gene: TRBJ1-1
len: 14
CDR3aa: CSASGDSMNTEALF

v_gene: TRBV2
j_gene: TRBJ1-1
len: 14
CDR3aa: CASTKQGLGTEAFF